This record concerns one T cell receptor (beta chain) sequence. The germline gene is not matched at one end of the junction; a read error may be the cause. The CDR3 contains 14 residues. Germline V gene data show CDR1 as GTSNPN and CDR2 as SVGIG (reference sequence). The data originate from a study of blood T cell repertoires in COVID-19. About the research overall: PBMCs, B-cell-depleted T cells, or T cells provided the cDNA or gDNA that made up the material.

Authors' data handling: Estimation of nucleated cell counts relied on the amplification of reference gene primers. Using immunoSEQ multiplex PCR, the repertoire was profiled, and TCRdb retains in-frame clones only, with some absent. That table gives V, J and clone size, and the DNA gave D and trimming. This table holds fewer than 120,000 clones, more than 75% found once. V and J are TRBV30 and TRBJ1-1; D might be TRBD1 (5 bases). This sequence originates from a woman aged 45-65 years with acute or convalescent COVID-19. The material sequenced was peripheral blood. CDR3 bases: TGTGCCCGGAGAACGGAAGGGGATTACGCTGAAGCTTTCTTT. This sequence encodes CARRTEGDYAEAFF.